The 30 T cell receptor beta chains given below trace back to one sample, sequenced in a study of a mutant IDH1 vaccine in newly diagnosed glioma. Profiled with immunoSEQ multiplex PCR; TCRdb holds only in-frame clones, not every one. The sample contains about 30,000 clones, roughly 82% of which appear only once. Time point here: baseline, week 1 (first vaccination visit). The treatment here: pre-vaccination baseline after standard-of-care therapy. The source was PBMCs, collected from a glioma patient treated with radiotherapy, temozolomide or both. Receptors were obtained from a young man with glioma.

The CDR3 loop is CASSPGGGPDAEAFF. CDR3 coding DNA: TGTGCCAGCAGCCCTGGCGGGGGTCCTGACGCTGAAGCTTTCTTT. V is TRBV14 and J is TRBJ1-1; TRBD1 might be the D (5 bases). V was pared by 4 bases and J by 6 bases, with 18 bases between. This CDR3 has 15 residues. Germline loops: CDR1 SGHDN, CDR2 FVKESK.

The J gene is TRBJ1-2, the V gene TRBV6-6; the match to TRBD1 covers 7 bases. V shed 5 bases and J 0 bases; nucleotides not matched to a gene: 9. This CDR3 comprises 16 residues. Germline V gene sequence: CDR1 MNHNY, CDR2 SVGAGI (reference sequence). The CDR3 protein is CASSRGTALPNYGYTF. In DNA form, the CDR3 reads TGTGCCAGCAGTCGCGGGACAGCCCTTCCTAACTATGGCTACACCTTC.

This clone was found once. This chain uses TRBV5-5 with TRBJ1-6; D is unclear. The CDR3 runs 14 residues. Trimming took 1 base from V and 11 from J, leaving 13 bases between them. CDR1 and CDR2 (germline): SGHKS, YYEKEE (reference sequence). CDR3 sequence reads: CASSLYEGSAPLHF. The CDR3, as DNA: TGTGCCAGCAGCTTGTACGAGGGATCGGCACCCCTCCACTTT.

V is TRBV5-1 and J is TRBJ1-2; D ambiguous. CDR1 and CDR2 (germline): SGHRS, YFSETQ. This CDR3 is 14 amino acids long. V dropped 7 bases and J dropped 2 bases, with 15 bases sitting between them. CDR3: CASALALDNYGYTF. In DNA, the CDR3 is TGCGCCAGCGCCCTGGCGTTAGACAACTATGGCTACACCTTC.

This clone was seen only once. The V call is TRBV30, the J call TRBJ1-2; the match to TRBD1 covers 12 bases. There are 15 residues in the CDR3. V shed 2 bases and J 5 bases; nucleotides not matched to a gene: 6. Germline V CDR1 and CDR2: GTSNPN, SVGIG (reference sequence). This CDR3 is CAWSNGGQGAYGYTF. Here the CDR3 DNA reads TGTGCCTGGAGTAACGGGGGACAGGGGGCTTATGGCTACACCTTC.

The V call is TRBV18, the J call TRBJ1-5, with TRBD1 matching over 8 bases. V gave up 4 bases and J gave up 9 bases; unmatched junction bases: 5. The V gene's germline CDR1 is KGHSH and CDR2 LQKENI. CDR3 length: 13 residues. The DNA of the CDR3 is TGTGCCAGCTCACTCGACAGGGGTTGGCCCCAGCATTTT. Protein sequence: CASSLDRGWPQHF.

The V gene is TRBV5-4, the J gene TRBJ2-2; D remains ambiguous. Germline V CDR1 and CDR2: SGHNT, YYREEE (reference sequence). The CDR3 is 13 residues long. The germline V and J ends were trimmed by 1 base and 1 base, with 2 bases remaining between them. The CDR3 is CASSLQNTGELFF. The CDR3 DNA is TGTGCCAGCAGCTTGCAGAACACCGGGGAGCTGTTTTTT.

The rearrangement links TRBV15 to TRBJ2-1; D remains ambiguous. The CDR3 has 14 amino acids. Germline CDR1 reads LNHNV; CDR2 reads YYDKDF (reference sequence). With 4 bases removed from V and 6 bases from J, the gap between germline ends came to 13 bases. The CDR3 here is CATSTRQPSNEQFF. In DNA, the CDR3 is TGTGCCACCAGCACCCGCCAGCCTTCCAATGAGCAGTTCTTC.

The chain recombines TRBV6-6 with TRBJ1-2; the D gene is possibly TRBD1 (5 bases). There are 15 residues in the CDR3. Germline CDR1 reads MNHNY; CDR2 reads SVGAGI (reference sequence). The ends were cut back, 2 bases at V and 4 bases at J, with 14 bases in the middle. The CDR3 DNA follows: TGTGCCAGCAGTTACCCTGGGGGAGGGTTCTATGGCTACACCTTC. Its protein product is CASSYPGGGFYGYTF.

V usage is TRBV13 and J usage is TRBJ2-1; 7 nucleotides align to TRBD2. Germline V gene data show CDR1 as PRHDT and CDR2 as FYEKMQ (reference sequence). The CDR3 contains 18 residues. V gave up 5 bases and J gave up 0 bases; unmatched junction bases: 13. The CDR3 region is CASSPLGLGGSSYNEQFF. The DNA of the CDR3 is TGTGCCAGCAGCCCGCTCGGTCTTGGCGGGAGCTCCTACAATGAGCAGTTCTTC. Combining the CDR3 with reference TRBV13 and TRBJ2-1 gives the whole variable domain AAGVIQSPRHLIKEKRETATLKCYPIPRHDTVYWYQQGPGQDPQFLISFYEKMQSDKGSIPDRFSAQQFSDYHSELNMSSLELGDSALYFCASSPLGLGGSSYNEQFFGPGTRLTVL.

A single count supports this clone. This chain links TRBV7-2 with TRBJ2-1; TRBD2 matches 8 bases. V shed 0 bases and J 5 bases; nucleotides not matched to a gene: 3. CDR3 length: 15 amino acids. Germline V gene lookup returns CDR1 SGHTA and CDR2 FQGNSA. The chain's CDR3 is CASSLARGGNNEQFF. The CDR3 DNA reads TGTGCCAGCAGCTTAGCACGGGGGGGCAACAATGAGCAGTTCTTC.

DNA of the CDR3: TGCGCCAGCAGCGGGTGGGGGGACCATGAGCAGTTCTTC. This encodes CASSGWGDHEQFF. The chain couples TRBV5-1 to TRBJ2-1; D may be TRBD2 (6 bases). The germline gives CDR1 SGHRS, CDR2 YFSETQ. The CDR3 is 13 residues long. Trimming stripped 4 bases from V and 8 bases from J, with 13 bases between. Full variable domain (outside the CDR3, taken from reference TRBV5-1 and TRBJ2-1): KAGVTQTPRYLIKTRGQQVTLSCSPISGHRSVSWYQQTPGQGLQFLFEYFSETQRNKGNFPGRFSGRQFSNSRSEMNVSTLELGDSALYLCASSGWGDHEQFFGPGTRLTVL.

The chain couples TRBV5-4 to TRBJ2-5; 9 bases line up with TRBD1. Germline assignment: CDR1 SGHNT and CDR2 YYREEE (reference sequence). The CDR3 is made up of 14 amino acids. V was clipped by 3 bases and J by 4 bases; unmatched bases: 4. The CDR3 is CASSWGQGPETQYF. The CDR3 DNA sequence: TGTGCCAGCAGCTGGGGACAGGGACCAGAGACCCAGTACTTC.

The V gene is TRBV5-1, the J gene TRBJ2-7; D may match TRBD1 or TRBD2 (5 bases each). V lost 0 bases to trimming and J lost 6 bases, with 16 bases between them. Looked up from germline, CDR1 is SGHRS and CDR2 is YFSETQ. The CDR3 totals 15 residues. CDR3 in amino acids: CASSLVVRGVGEQYF. The CDR3 nucleotides are TGCGCCAGCAGCTTGGTAGTCAGAGGGGTGGGCGAGCAGTACTTC.

The chain couples TRBV15 to TRBJ2-2; D gene uncertain. Trimming took off 0 bases at V and 0 bases at J, with 11 bases between the two ends. Germline V gene data show CDR1 as LNHNV and CDR2 as YYDKDF (reference sequence). The CDR3 totals 17 residues. CDR3 protein: CATSRDYRSANTGELFF. The DNA of the CDR3 is TGTGCCACCAGCAGAGATTATAGGTCCGCGAACACCGGGGAGCTGTTTTTT.

The chain links TRBV19 to TRBJ2-6; D not resolved. V lost 5 bases, J lost 2 bases, and 16 bases lay in between. In germline, CDR1 is LNHDA, CDR2 SQIVND (reference sequence). This CDR3 is built from 17 residues. The CDR3 nucleotides are TGTGCCAGTAGTCCCCAGAAAACGATAACTGGGGCCAACGTCCTGACTTTC. Amino acid sequence: CASSPQKTITGANVLTF.

This clone was seen a few times. The chain recombines TRBV6-5 with TRBJ2-5; 11 bases line up with TRBD2. The CDR3 is 15 amino acids. Looked up from germline, CDR1 is MNHEY and CDR2 is SVGAGI. J was trimmed by 3 bases and V by 7 bases; bases with no gene match: 7. CDR3 nucleotide sequence: TGTGCCAGCACCAAGGGGACTAGCGGAAAAGAGACCCAGTACTTC. Translating it yields CASTKGTSGKETQYF.

The rearrangement links TRBV27 to TRBJ2-7, with D hard to call. The length of the CDR3 is 10 residues. V lost 7 bases to trimming and J lost 9 bases, with 10 bases between them. CDR1 is MNHEY and CDR2 is SMNVEV in the germline V gene (reference sequence). The CDR3 is CASTTARQYF. CDR3 coding DNA: TGTGCCAGCACCACAGCTAGGCAGTACTTC.

V is TRBV5-1 and J is TRBJ2-1, with 8 bases aligning to TRBD2. CDR1 is SGHRS, CDR2 YFSETQ, per germline. The CDR3 is made up of 18 amino acids. The V and J ends lost 4 bases and 4 bases, in that order; junction bases with no gene match: 16. The CDR3 is CASSVTSGDPAGYNEQFF. Written as DNA, the CDR3 is TGCGCCAGCAGCGTTACTAGCGGAGACCCGGCGGGTTACAATGAGCAGTTCTTC. Complete variable domain (other parts from reference TRBV5-1 and TRBJ2-1): KAGVTQTPRYLIKTRGQQVTLSCSPISGHRSVSWYQQTPGQGLQFLFEYFSETQRNKGNFPGRFSGRQFSNSRSEMNVSTLELGDSALYLCASSVTSGDPAGYNEQFFGPGTRLTVL.

This clone occurred a few times. This sample includes further DNA sequences coding for the same CDR3. The J gene is TRBJ1-1, the V gene TRBV29-1; D remains ambiguous. Trimming removed 6 bases from V and 0 bases from J, with 5 bases in between. The CDR3 sequence is 11 residues long. In germline, CDR1 is SQVTM, CDR2 ANQGSEA. The CDR3: CSVRLNTEAFF. The CDR3 region has the DNA TGCAGCGTCCGGTTGAACACTGAAGCTTTCTTT.

The rearrangement uses TRBV5-4 and TRBJ2-2, with 10 bases matching TRBD1. The CDR3 has 15 residues. V trimming: 3 bases; J trimming: 5 bases; junction bases outside the gene matches: 4. Looked up from germline, CDR1 is SGHNT and CDR2 is YYREEE (reference sequence). CDR3 region: CASSSPGQGTGELFF. CDR3 nucleotides: TGTGCCAGCAGCTCACCGGGACAGGGGACCGGGGAGCTGTTTTTT.

This chain links TRBV6-1 with TRBJ2-3, with D possibly being TRBD1 (6 bases). This CDR3 spans 15 amino acids. Germline values: CDR1 MNHNS, CDR2 SASEGT. V was trimmed by 7 bases and J by 4 bases, leaving 18 bases between them. The CDR3 region has the DNA TGTGCCAGCATCGAAGGGGACAAGGCCTCAGATACGCAGTATTTT. The encoded protein is CASIEGDKASDTQYF.

This rearrangement joins TRBV19 to TRBJ2-7, with 7 bases lining up with TRBD2. J gave up 3 bases and V 10 bases, and 18 bases lay outside the gene matches. This CDR3 is built from 16 residues. CDR1 is LNHDA and CDR2 is SQIVND in the germline V gene (reference sequence). The CDR3 bases are TGTGCCACCCGACACCTCAAGCGGGATAGCGGCTACGAGCAGTACTTC. It is translated as CATRHLKRDSGYEQYF.

V and J are TRBV7-2 and TRBJ1-5; the D gene is possibly TRBD1 (5 bases). The CDR3 extends over 15 amino acids. Germline CDR1 is SGHTA and CDR2 is FQGNSA. The germline V and J ends were trimmed by 2 bases and 3 bases, with 11 bases remaining between them. DNA of the CDR3: TGTGCCAGCAGCTTAACAAGGGGTAACAATCAGCCCCAGCATTTT. Encoded protein: CASSLTRGNNQPQHF.

This sequence joins TRBV5-1 and TRBJ1-1; the D is unclear. The CDR3 is 15 residues long. Between the trimmed V and J ends, which lost 0 bases and 0 bases, there was a span of 9 bases. CDR1 SGHRS and CDR2 YFSETQ come from the germline V gene. CDR3 in amino acids: CASSLAQSMNTEAFF. CDR3 coding DNA: TGCGCCAGCAGCTTGGCCCAAAGCATGAACACTGAAGCTTTCTTT.

V usage is TRBV27 and J usage is TRBJ2-7; tentatively, D is TRBD2 (7 bases). In germline, CDR1 is MNHEY, CDR2 SMNVEV (reference sequence). V was shortened by 5 bases and J by 6 bases, with 11 bases between the two germline ends. CDR3 length equals 12 residues. The CDR3 DNA follows: TGTGCCAGCAGTGTCGGGGGGCGCGAGCAGTACTTC. This codes for CASSVGGREQYF.

J is TRBJ1-5 and V is TRBV27; 9 nucleotides line up with TRBD1. V trimming: 4 bases; J trimming: 5 bases; junction bases outside the gene matches: 6. This CDR3 contains 15 residues. The V gene's germline CDR1 is MNHEY and CDR2 SMNVEV (reference sequence). The CDR3 DNA reads as TGTGCCAGCAGTTCGGGACAGGGCATTGATCAGCCCCAGCATTTT. Its protein is CASSSGQGIDQPQHF.

This chain connects TRBV5-6 to TRBJ1-1; D is undetermined. V lost 1 base to trimming and J lost 9 bases, with 22 bases between them. There are 16 residues in the CDR3. The germline gives CDR1 SGHDT, CDR2 YYEEEE. The CDR3, as DNA: TGTGCCAGCAGCTTGATTGGCACTCAAGCCCCGCCGAAAGCTTTCTTT. This encodes CASSLIGTQAPPKAFF.

V usage is TRBV4-1 and J usage is TRBJ1-2; no clear D. Trimming took off 1 base at V and 4 bases at J, with 13 bases between the two ends. There are 15 residues in the CDR3. Germline-derived CDR1 and CDR2 are MGHRA and YSYEKL. CDR3 amino acids: CASSQVYGQVYGYTF. The CDR3 DNA is TGCGCCAGCAGCCAAGTGTACGGCCAGGTCTATGGCTACACCTTC.

This chain connects TRBV5-4 to TRBJ2-5; weak D call: TRBD1 (5 bases). This CDR3 region has 14 residues. Trimming took off 0 bases at V and 4 bases at J, with 10 bases between the two ends. Germline loops: CDR1 SGHNT, CDR2 YYREEE (reference sequence). Here the CDR3 reads CASSLAGPGETQYF. The CDR3 DNA follows: TGTGCCAGCAGCTTGGCAGGGCCCGGAGAGACCCAGTACTTC.